The entry below gives a single T cell receptor beta chain sequence along with its context. The sample originates from a study of blood T cell repertoires in COVID-19. Study context: The United States, Italy and Spain supplied acute and convalescent COVID-19 samples.

Germline V gene lookup returns CDR1 SGHVS and CDR2 FQNEAQ. This CDR3 comprises 14 residues. V lost 1 base and J 7 bases, leaving 13 bases between the germline ends. Sequencing was performed with immunoSEQ multiplex PCR; in TCRdb, only in-frame clones are kept and a portion is missing. This table has 65,000 to 75,000 clones, around nine tenths appearing once. Material for sequencing was peripheral blood. The receptor was derived from a woman aged 80 or older with active or convalescent COVID-19. The chain uses TRBV7-8 and TRBJ1-2; possibly TRBD1 for D (5 bases). The CDR3 sequence is CASSLGAGESGYTF. The CDR3 nucleotides are TGTGCCAGCAGCTTAGGGGCGGGGGAGTCTGGCTACACCTTC. Based on the CDR3 plus reference TRBV7-8 and TRBJ1-2, the full variable domain is GAGVSQSPRYKVAKRGQDVALRCDPISGHVSLFWYQQALGQGPEFLTYFQNEAQLDKSGLPSDRFFAERPEGSVSTLKIQRTQQEDSAVYLCASSLGAGESGYTFGSGTRLTVV.